What follows describes a single TCR beta chain. The sample is drawn from a study of blood T cell repertoires in COVID-19. Overall study: Sources were T cells, B-cell-depleted T cells, or PBMCs; the material itself was cDNA or gDNA.

CDR1 is SGHDT, CDR2 YYEEEE, per germline. V shed 3 bases and J shed 6 bases, with 15 bases lying between them. The CDR3 extends over 14 amino acids. As originally analysed: From reference gene primer amplification, estimates of nucleated cell counts were derived. Profiling relied on immunoSEQ multiplex PCR, and the TCRdb table lists in-frame clones only, not all of them. V and J calls and clone size are those listed in that table; D and trimming were worked out from the DNA. The table has 84,000 or so clones, 92% seen once. Sequencing used peripheral blood. The origin of this receptor is a woman aged 55-69 years with active COVID-19. The rearrangement uses TRBV5-6 and TRBJ1-2; TRBD1 is a possible D gene (6 bases). In nucleotides, the CDR3 is TGTGCCAGCAGCTCCGATGGGCAGGGGCATGGCTACACCTTC. Protein product: CASSSDGQGHGYTF.